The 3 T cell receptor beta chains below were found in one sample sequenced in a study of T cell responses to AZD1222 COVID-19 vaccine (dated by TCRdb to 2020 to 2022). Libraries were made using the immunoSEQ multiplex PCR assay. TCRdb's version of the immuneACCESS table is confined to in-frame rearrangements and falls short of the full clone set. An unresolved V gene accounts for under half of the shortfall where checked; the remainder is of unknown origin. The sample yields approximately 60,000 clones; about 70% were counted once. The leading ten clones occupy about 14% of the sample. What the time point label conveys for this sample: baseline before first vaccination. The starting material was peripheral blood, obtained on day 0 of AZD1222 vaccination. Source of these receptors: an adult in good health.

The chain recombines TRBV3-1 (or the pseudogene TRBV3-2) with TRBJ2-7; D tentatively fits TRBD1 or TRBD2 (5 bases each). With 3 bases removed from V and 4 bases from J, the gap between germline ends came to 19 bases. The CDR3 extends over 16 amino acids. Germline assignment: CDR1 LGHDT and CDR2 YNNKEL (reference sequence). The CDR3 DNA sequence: TGTGCCAGCAGCCACCTACGGGGACCTCAAATGTACGAGCAGTACTTC. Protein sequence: CASSHLRGPQMYEQYF.

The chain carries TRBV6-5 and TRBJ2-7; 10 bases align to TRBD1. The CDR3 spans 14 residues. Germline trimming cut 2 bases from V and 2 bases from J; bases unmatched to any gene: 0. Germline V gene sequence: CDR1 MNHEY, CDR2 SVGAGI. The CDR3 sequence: CASSYGQGAYEQYF. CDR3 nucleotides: TGTGCCAGCAGTTACGGACAGGGGGCCTACGAGCAGTACTTC.

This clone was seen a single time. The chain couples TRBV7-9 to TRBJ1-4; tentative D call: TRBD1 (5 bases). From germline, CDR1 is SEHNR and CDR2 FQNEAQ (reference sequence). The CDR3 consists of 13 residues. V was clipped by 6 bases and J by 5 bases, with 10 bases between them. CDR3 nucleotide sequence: TGTGCCAGCAGGAGGGGAGGGAATGAAAAACTGTTTTTT. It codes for CASRRGGNEKLFF.